Listed below are T cell receptor beta chains from one sample, sequenced in a study of blood T cell repertoires in COVID-19. Sequencing used immunoSEQ multiplex PCR; TCRdb keeps in-frame clones, though not all of them. The table shows 120,000 or so clones, with 75% to 85% occurring only once. Sample: peripheral blood. These receptors came from a woman in her 50s with acute or convalescent COVID-19. CDR3s include the opening cysteine and the closing phenylalanine or tryptophan. A D gene is named only where the DNA matches it firmly. Clone sizes are given selectively: once, few, many, or a class where the clone is expanded.

V gene: TRBV6-5
J gene: TRBJ2-7
D gene: TRBD1
clone size: .
CDR3 DNA: TGTGCCAGCAGCTCTCCTGGACAGGGGGCCTACGAGCAGTACTTC
CDR3 protein: CASSSPGQGAYEQYF

V gene: TRBV7-8
J gene: TRBJ1-2
D gene: .
clone size: .
CDR3 DNA: TGTGCCAGCAGCTTAGAGGATGGGCACTATGGCTACACCTTC
CDR3 protein: CASSLEDGHYGYTF

V gene: TRBV14
J gene: TRBJ2-1
D gene: .
clone size: .
CDR3 DNA: TGTGCCAGCAGCCGGTGGGAGGTGCAGTTCTTC
CDR3 protein: CASSRWEVQFF

V gene: TRBV11-2
J gene: TRBJ2-1
D gene: TRBD2
clone size: .
CDR3 DNA: TGTGCCAGCAGCTTCAGCGGGGGGGCCCATGAGCAGTTCTTC
CDR3 protein: CASSFSGGAHEQFF

V gene: TRBV30
J gene: TRBJ1-4
D gene: .
clone size: once
CDR3 DNA: TGTGCCTGGAGTGTCGGGTATGAAAAACTGTTTTTT
CDR3 protein: CAWSVGYEKLFF

V gene: TRBV5-4
J gene: TRBJ1-2
D gene: .
clone size: .
CDR3 DNA: TGTGCCAGCAGCGCACTTCAGGGTCGGGGCTACACCTTC
CDR3 protein: CASSALQGRGYTF

V gene: TRBV30
J gene: TRBJ1-1
D gene: .
clone size: .
CDR3 DNA: TGTGCCTGGAGTAACAGTTTGAACACTGAAGCTTTCTTT
CDR3 protein: CAWSNSLNTEAFF

V gene: TRBV5-1
J gene: TRBJ2-3
D gene: .
clone size: .
CDR3 DNA: TGCGCCAGCAGGGACGGGACACCCAGCACAGATACGCAGTATTTT
CDR3 protein: CASRDGTPSTDTQYF

V gene: TRBV5-1
J gene: TRBJ2-4
D gene: TRBD1
clone size: few
CDR3 DNA: TGCGCCAGCAGCTTGGAGGGACAGGGGTCGAACATTCAGTACTTC
CDR3 protein: CASSLEGQGSNIQYF

V gene: TRBV7-9
J gene: TRBJ2-3
D gene: .
clone size: .
CDR3 DNA: TGTGCCAGCAGCTTAGCGAAGGGGATCACAGATACGCAGTATTTT
CDR3 protein: CASSLAKGITDTQYF

V gene: TRBV7-6
J gene: TRBJ1-4
D gene: .
clone size: .
CDR3 DNA: TGTGCCAGCAGCACGCGACAGGCAGGGGCTAATGAAAAACTGTTTTTT
CDR3 protein: CASSTRQAGANEKLFF

V gene: TRBV21-1
J gene: TRBJ2-2
D gene: .
clone size: .
CDR3 DNA: TGTGCCTCATACTACAGGCCGGTAAGGGAGCTGTTTTTT
CDR3 protein: CASYYRPVRELFF

V gene: TRBV9
J gene: TRBJ2-1
D gene: .
clone size: few
CDR3 DNA: TGTGCCAGCAGCGTAGCACCCGAGCGGGAGCAGTTCTTC
CDR3 protein: CASSVAPEREQFF

V gene: TRBV7-6
J gene: TRBJ1-1
D gene: .
clone size: .
CDR3 DNA: TGTGCCAGCAGCTTAGAACAGAACACTGAAGCTTTCTTT
CDR3 protein: CASSLEQNTEAFF

V gene: TRBV5-5
J gene: TRBJ2-2
D gene: .
clone size: .
CDR3 DNA: TGTGCCAGCAGTCTGCAGGGGTCGAACACCGGGGAGCTGTTTTTT
CDR3 protein: CASSLQGSNTGELFF

V gene: TRBV5-1
J gene: TRBJ2-3
D gene: TRBD2
clone size: .
CDR3 DNA: TGCGCCAGCAGCCCACTAGCGGGAGCTAGCACAGATACGCAGTATTTT
CDR3 protein: CASSPLAGASTDTQYF

V gene: TRBV7-2
J gene: TRBJ1-2
D gene: TRBD1
clone size: .
CDR3 DNA: TGTGCCAGCAGCCGCCCGGGACAGGGGAGGGGAGGCTACACCTTC
CDR3 protein: CASSRPGQGRGGYTF

V gene: TRBV7-8
J gene: TRBJ1-5
D gene: .
clone size: .
CDR3 DNA: TGTGCCAGCAGCTTATTACAGAGAAATCAGCCCCAGCATTTT
CDR3 protein: CASSLLQRNQPQHF

V gene: TRBV11-2
J gene: TRBJ1-2
D gene: .
clone size: .
CDR3 DNA: TGTGCCAGCAGCTGGGCGGCGGGGTTAGACTATGGCTACACCTTC
CDR3 protein: CASSWAAGLDYGYTF

V gene: TRBV5-1
J gene: TRBJ2-5
D gene: TRBD2
clone size: .
CDR3 DNA: TGCGCCAGCAGCTTGGGGCTAGCGGGGGGAAAAGAGACCCAGTACTTC
CDR3 protein: CASSLGLAGGKETQYF

V gene: TRBV4-1
J gene: TRBJ2-6
D gene: .
clone size: .
CDR3 DNA: TGCGCCAGCAGCCAAGATCCCCCAGGGTCCGGGGCCAACGTCCTGACTTTC
CDR3 protein: CASSQDPPGSGANVLTF

V gene: TRBV5-1
J gene: TRBJ1-1
D gene: .
clone size: .
CDR3 DNA: TGCGCCAGCAGCTTGTCCGGGGAGGCTGAAGCTTTCTTT
CDR3 protein: CASSLSGEAEAFF

V gene: TRBV30
J gene: TRBJ2-7
D gene: TRBD2
clone size: .
CDR3 DNA: TGTGCCTGGAGTGTACGGGGACTAGTTCGACAGCAGTACTTC
CDR3 protein: CAWSVRGLVRQQYF

V gene: TRBV7-9
J gene: TRBJ2-7
D gene: .
clone size: .
CDR3 DNA: TGTGCCAGCAGCTTTTCCTTCGTCGGCGAGCAGTACTTC
CDR3 protein: CASSFSFVGEQYF

V gene: TRBV5-1
J gene: TRBJ2-3
D gene: TRBD2
clone size: many
CDR3 DNA: TGCGCCAGCAGCTTGGGACTAGCGGTCACAGATACGCAGTATTTT
CDR3 protein: CASSLGLAVTDTQYF

V gene: TRBV6-5
J gene: TRBJ1-6
D gene: .
clone size: .
CDR3 DNA: TGTGCCAGCAGTTACTCCTCGACAGTTAATTCACCCCTCCACTTT
CDR3 protein: CASSYSSTVNSPLHF

V gene: TRBV19
J gene: TRBJ1-5
D gene: .
clone size: .
CDR3 DNA: TGTGCCAGTAGTATAGACAGGGGCAATCAGCCCCAGCATTTT
CDR3 protein: CASSIDRGNQPQHF

V gene: TRBV7-3
J gene: TRBJ2-5
D gene: TRBD2
clone size: .
CDR3 DNA: TGTGCCAGCAGTCCTACTAGCGGGGGTTGGGAGACCCAGTACTTC
CDR3 protein: CASSPTSGGWETQYF

V gene: TRBV18
J gene: TRBJ1-1
D gene: TRBD1
clone size: .
CDR3 DNA: TGTGCCAGCTCACGCGGACAGGGATGGGCTTTCTTT
CDR3 protein: CASSRGQGWAFF

V gene: TRBV18
J gene: TRBJ2-5
D gene: TRBD2
clone size: .
CDR3 DNA: TGTGCCAGCTCACCCGGGACTAGCTTGGAGACCCAGTACTTC
CDR3 protein: CASSPGTSLETQYF

V gene: TRBV27
J gene: TRBJ2-1
D gene: .
clone size: .
CDR3 DNA: TGTGCCAGCAGTTTCCCTCTCCGACTTTTAGAGCAGTTCTTC
CDR3 protein: CASSFPLRLLEQFF

V gene: TRBV19
J gene: TRBJ1-2
D gene: .
clone size: .
CDR3 DNA: TGTGCCAGTAGTATCTCCGGGACTGCGACGTGGGACTATGGCTACACCTTC
CDR3 protein: CASSISGTATWDYGYTF

V gene: TRBV7-9
J gene: TRBJ2-1
D gene: .
clone size: .
CDR3 DNA: TGTGCCAGCGGGACCGGCGGGAACTACAATGAGCAGTTCTTC
CDR3 protein: CASGTGGNYNEQFF

V gene: TRBV28
J gene: TRBJ1-2
D gene: .
clone size: .
CDR3 DNA: TGTGCCAGCAGTATAGGGGGGGCTAACTATGGCTACACCTTC
CDR3 protein: CASSIGGANYGYTF

V gene: TRBV11-3
J gene: TRBJ2-1
D gene: .
clone size: .
CDR3 DNA: TGTGCCAGCAGCTTAAATGGCATCCAACCGTTCTTC
CDR3 protein: CASSLNGIQPFF

V gene: TRBV30
J gene: TRBJ2-3
D gene: .
clone size: .
CDR3 DNA: TGTGCCTGGAGTGTAGGGGGTTTGGCGCAGTATTTT
CDR3 protein: CAWSVGGLAQYF

V gene: TRBV3-1/TRBV3-2
J gene: TRBJ1-2
D gene: TRBD1
clone size: .
CDR3 DNA: TGTGCCAGCAGCCAACTGGGACAGGGAAATGGCTACACCTTC
CDR3 protein: CASSQLGQGNGYTF

V gene: TRBV5-1
J gene: TRBJ2-3
D gene: TRBD2
clone size: .
CDR3 DNA: TGCGCCAGCAGCGGAGCGGGGGCAGATACGCAGTATTTT
CDR3 protein: CASSGAGADTQYF

V gene: TRBV27
J gene: TRBJ1-3
D gene: .
clone size: once
CDR3 DNA: TGTGCCAGCAAATCTTTGGGGCTGTCAGGAAACACCATATATTTT
CDR3 protein: CASKSLGLSGNTIYF

V gene: TRBV29-1
J gene: TRBJ2-5
D gene: .
clone size: once
CDR3 DNA: TGCAGCGTTGGAGGTCGGGGGGCCGCACCCCAGTACTTC
CDR3 protein: CSVGGRGAAPQYF

V gene: TRBV10-2
J gene: TRBJ1-1
D gene: .
clone size: once
CDR3 DNA: TGCGCCAGCAGTGAGTTTGGGCGGGTCACTGAAGCTTTCTTT
CDR3 protein: CASSEFGRVTEAFF

V gene: TRBV15
J gene: TRBJ1-2
D gene: TRBD1
clone size: .
CDR3 DNA: TGTGCCACCAGCCCCCGGGACAGGGGGTTATATGGCTACACCTTC
CDR3 protein: CATSPRDRGLYGYTF